This paragraph covers one T cell receptor beta chain sequence. PCR used 60 Vbeta primers and 13 Jbeta primers. TCRdb keeps only in-frame clones here, not all; method: immunoSEQ multiplex PCR. The sample consists of under 200,000 clones, over 60% of them appearing once. The record originates from a study of cytomegalovirus exposure and HLA in healthy donors. CDR1 and CDR2 from the germline V gene are SGHRS and YFSETQ. V was clipped by 4 bases and J by 0 bases; unmatched bases: 22. This CDR3 is built from 21 residues. This receptor was taken from a man between 50 and 59 years old in good health and CMV-seropositive. Sequencing used PBMCs. V usage is TRBV5-1 and J usage is TRBJ1-3; TRBD1 matches at 7 bases. The CDR3: CASSTDWIGDRLSPSGNTIYF. DNA for the CDR3: TGCGCCAGCAGCACGGACTGGATAGGGGACAGACTTAGCCCCTCTGGAAACACCATATATTTT.